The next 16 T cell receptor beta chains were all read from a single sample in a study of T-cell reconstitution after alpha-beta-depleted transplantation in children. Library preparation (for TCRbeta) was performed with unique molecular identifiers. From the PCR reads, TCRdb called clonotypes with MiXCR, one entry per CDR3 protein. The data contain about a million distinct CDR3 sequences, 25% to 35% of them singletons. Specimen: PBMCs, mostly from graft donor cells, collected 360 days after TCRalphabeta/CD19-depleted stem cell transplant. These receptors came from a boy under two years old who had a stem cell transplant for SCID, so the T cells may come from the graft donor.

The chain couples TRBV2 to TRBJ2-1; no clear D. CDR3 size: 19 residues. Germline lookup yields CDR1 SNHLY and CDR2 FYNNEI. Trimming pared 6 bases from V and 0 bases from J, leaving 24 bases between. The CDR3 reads CASSAIQLRYKASYNEQFF. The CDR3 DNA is TGTGCCAGCAGCGCAATCCAGTTAAGGTATAAAGCCTCCTACAATGAGCAGTTCTTC.

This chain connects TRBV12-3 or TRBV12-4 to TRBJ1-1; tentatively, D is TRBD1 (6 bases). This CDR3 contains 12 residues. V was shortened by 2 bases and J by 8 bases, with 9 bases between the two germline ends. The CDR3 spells CASSLSGEEAFF. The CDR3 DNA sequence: TGTGCCAGCAGTTTATCAGGGGAAGAAGCTTTCTTT.

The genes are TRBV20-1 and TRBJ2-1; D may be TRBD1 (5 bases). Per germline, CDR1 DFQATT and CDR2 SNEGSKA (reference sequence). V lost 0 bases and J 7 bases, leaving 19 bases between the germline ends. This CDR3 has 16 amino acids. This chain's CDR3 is CSARDLGVQLHNEQFF. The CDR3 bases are TGCAGTGCTAGAGATCTAGGGGTGCAGCTTCATAATGAGCAGTTCTTC.

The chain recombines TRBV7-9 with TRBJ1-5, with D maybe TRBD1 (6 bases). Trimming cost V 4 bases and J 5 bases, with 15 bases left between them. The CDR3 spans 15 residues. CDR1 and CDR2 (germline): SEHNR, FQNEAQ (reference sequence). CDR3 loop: CASSYPGGPDQPQHF. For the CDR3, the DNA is TGTGCCAGCAGCTACCCGGGGGGGCCCGATCAGCCCCAGCATTTT.

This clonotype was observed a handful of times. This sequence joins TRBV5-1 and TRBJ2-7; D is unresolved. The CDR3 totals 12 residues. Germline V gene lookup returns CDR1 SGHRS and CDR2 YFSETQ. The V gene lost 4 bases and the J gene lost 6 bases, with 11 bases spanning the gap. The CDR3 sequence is CASSHGSLEQYF. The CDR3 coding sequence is TGCGCCAGCAGCCACGGATCCCTCGAGCAGTACTTC.

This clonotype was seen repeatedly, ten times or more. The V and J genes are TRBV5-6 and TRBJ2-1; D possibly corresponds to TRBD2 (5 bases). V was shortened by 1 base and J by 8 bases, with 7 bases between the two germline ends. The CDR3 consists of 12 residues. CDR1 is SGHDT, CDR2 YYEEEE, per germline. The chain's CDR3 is CASSLRGYEQFF. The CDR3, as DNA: TGTGCCAGCAGCTTGCGGGGTTATGAGCAGTTCTTC.

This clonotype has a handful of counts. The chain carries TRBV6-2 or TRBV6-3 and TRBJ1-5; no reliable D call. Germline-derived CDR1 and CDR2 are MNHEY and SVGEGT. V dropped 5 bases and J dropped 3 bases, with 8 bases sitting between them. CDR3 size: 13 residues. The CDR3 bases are TGTGCCAGCAGTCTCAGGCTCAATCAGCCCCAGCATTTT. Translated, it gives CASSLRLNQPQHF.

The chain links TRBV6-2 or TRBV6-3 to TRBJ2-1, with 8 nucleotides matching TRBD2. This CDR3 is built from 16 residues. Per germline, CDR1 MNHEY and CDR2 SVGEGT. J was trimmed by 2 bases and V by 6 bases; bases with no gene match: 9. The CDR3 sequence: CASRPIAGRTYNEQFF. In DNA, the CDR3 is TGTGCCAGCAGACCCATAGCGGGGCGTACCTACAATGAGCAGTTCTTC.

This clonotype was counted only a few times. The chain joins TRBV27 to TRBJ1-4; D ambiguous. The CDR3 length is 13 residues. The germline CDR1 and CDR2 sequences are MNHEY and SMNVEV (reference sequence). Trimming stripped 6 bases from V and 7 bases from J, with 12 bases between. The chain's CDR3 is CASSPLRVEKLFF. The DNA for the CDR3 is TGTGCCAGCAGCCCCCTTAGGGTTGAAAAACTGTTTTTT.

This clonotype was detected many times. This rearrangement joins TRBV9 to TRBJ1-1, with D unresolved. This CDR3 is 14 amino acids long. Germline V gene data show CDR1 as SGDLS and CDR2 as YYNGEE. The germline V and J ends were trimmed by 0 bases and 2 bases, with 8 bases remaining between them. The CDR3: CASSVDGGNTEAFF. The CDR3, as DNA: TGTGCCAGCAGCGTAGACGGAGGTAACACTGAAGCTTTCTTT.

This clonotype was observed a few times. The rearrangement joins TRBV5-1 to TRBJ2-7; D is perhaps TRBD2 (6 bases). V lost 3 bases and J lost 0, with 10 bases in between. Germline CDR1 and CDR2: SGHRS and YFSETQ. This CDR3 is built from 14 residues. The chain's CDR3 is CASSSDGSSYEQYF. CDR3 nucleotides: TGCGCCAGCAGCTCGGACGGGAGCTCCTACGAGCAGTACTTC.

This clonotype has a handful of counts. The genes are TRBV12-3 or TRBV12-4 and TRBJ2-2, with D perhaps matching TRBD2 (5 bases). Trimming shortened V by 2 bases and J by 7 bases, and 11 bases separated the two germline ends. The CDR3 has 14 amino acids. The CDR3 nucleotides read TGTGCCAGCAGTTTATCGGGGTATATCGGGGAGCTGTTTTTT. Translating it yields CASSLSGYIGELFF.

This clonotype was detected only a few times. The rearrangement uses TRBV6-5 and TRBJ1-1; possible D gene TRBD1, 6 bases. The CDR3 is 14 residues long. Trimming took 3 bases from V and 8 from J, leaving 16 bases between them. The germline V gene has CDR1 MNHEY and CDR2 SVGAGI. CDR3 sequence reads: CASSYLDRATEAFF. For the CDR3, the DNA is TGTGCCAGCAGTTATTTGGACAGAGCGACCGAAGCTTTCTTT.

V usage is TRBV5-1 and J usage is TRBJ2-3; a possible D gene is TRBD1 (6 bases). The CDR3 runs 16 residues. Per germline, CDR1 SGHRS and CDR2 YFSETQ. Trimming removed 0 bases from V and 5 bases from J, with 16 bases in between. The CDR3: CASSLGLQGEGDTQYF. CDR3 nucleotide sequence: TGCGCCAGCAGCTTGGGGTTACAGGGAGAGGGAGATACGCAGTATTTT.

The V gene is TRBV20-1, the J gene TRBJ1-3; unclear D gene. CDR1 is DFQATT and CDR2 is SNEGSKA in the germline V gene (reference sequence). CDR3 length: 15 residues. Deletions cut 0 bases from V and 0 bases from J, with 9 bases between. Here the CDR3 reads CSARDYPGSGNTIYF. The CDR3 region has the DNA TGCAGTGCTAGAGATTACCCCGGCTCTGGAAACACCATATATTTT.

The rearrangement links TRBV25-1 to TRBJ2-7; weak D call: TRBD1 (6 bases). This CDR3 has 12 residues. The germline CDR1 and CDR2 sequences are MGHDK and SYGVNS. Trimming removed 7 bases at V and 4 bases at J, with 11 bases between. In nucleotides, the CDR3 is TGTGCCAGCACCATGACAGGTTACGAGCAGTACTTC. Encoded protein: CASTMTGYEQYF.